The clone carrying this T cell receptor beta chain was seen only a few times. The germline V gene has CDR1 SGHRS and CDR2 YFSETQ. The CDR3 runs 17 residues. After removal of 0 bases from V and 3 bases from J, the junction contained 8 bases not matched to a gene. The data originate from a study of blood T cell repertoires in COVID-19. About the study: Acute and convalescent COVID-19 specimens originated in the United States, Italy and Spain. From T cells, B-cell-depleted T cells, or PBMCs came the material, which was cDNA or gDNA.

Per the authors' pipeline: Reference gene primer amplification gave estimated nucleated cell counts. Clones were read by immunoSEQ multiplex PCR, and TCRdb kept only the in-frame ones, dropping some. V and J calls and clone size are those listed in that table; D and trimming were worked out from the DNA. This table holds around 140,000 clones, 81% found once. Sequencing was carried out using peripheral blood. This TCR came from a human donor in a cohort sampled during active COVID-19. The chain carries TRBV5-1 and TRBJ2-2; 7 positions match TRBD1. CDR3 sequence: CASSLADRVTDTGELFF. The CDR3, as DNA: TGCGCCAGCAGCTTGGCTGACAGGGTGACGGACACCGGGGAGCTGTTTTTT.